This T cell receptor beta chain emerged from a study of blood T cells in healthy people across ages. A sample-barcoded 5' primer and a J-beta primer mix were used in a second PCR of roughly 7 to 12 cycles. TCRdb re-called the 5' RACE reads with MiXCR, one entry per CDR3 protein. The table records 850,000 to 950,000 distinct CDR3 sequences, less than 35% of them present only once. Ten or more counts support this clonotype. The authors isolated at least 6.5 million PBMCs per sample. This TCR came from an elderly woman in good health. Sequencing was performed on blood.

The CDR3 region has the DNA TGTGCCAGCAGAGAAGCGGGGGGCACAGATACGCAGTATTTT. Encoded protein: CASREAGGTDTQYF. This sequence joins TRBV3-1 and TRBJ2-3; 8 bases fit TRBD2. After removal of 6 bases from V and 1 base from J, the junction contained 3 bases not matched to a gene. The germline gives CDR1 LGHDT, CDR2 YNNKEL (reference sequence). This CDR3 spans 14 amino acids.